The 19 T cell receptor beta chains below all came from one sample that was sequenced in a study of blood T cell repertoires in COVID-19. Generated by immunoSEQ multiplex PCR, the TCRdb table keeps only in-frame clones and is missing some. The repertoire holds approximately 280,000 clones, with roughly nine tenths as singletons. The sequencing input was PBMCs or T cells enriched from blood (not recorded which). These TCRs come from a woman in her late teens or twenties who had recovered from COVID-19.

The rearrangement links TRBV7-6 to TRBJ1-2, with D tentatively TRBD1 (6 bases). The germline CDR1 and CDR2 sequences are SGHVS and FNYEAQ. The CDR3 sequence is 13 residues long. V lost 1 base and J lost 8, with 11 bases in between. The CDR3 DNA sequence: TGTGCCAGCAGCTTAGAACAGGGACGAGGCTACACCTTC. It yields the protein CASSLEQGRGYTF. Drawing the rest from reference TRBV7-6 and TRBJ1-2, the complete variable domain is GAGVSQSPRYKVTKRGQDVALRCDPISGHVSLYWYRQALGQGPEFLTYFNYEAQQDKSGLPNDRFSAERPEGSISTLTIQRTEQRDSAMYRCASSLEQGRGYTFGSGTRLTVV.

The chain links TRBV9 to TRBJ1-2; D remains ambiguous. CDR3 length equals 15 residues. V shed 2 bases and J shed 0 bases, with 11 bases lying between them. Germline assignment: CDR1 SGDLS and CDR2 YYNGEE. The CDR3 spells CASSVTVTPNYGYTF. CDR3 coding DNA: TGTGCCAGCAGCGTCACAGTTACACCTAACTATGGCTACACCTTC.

The CDR3 reads CASRWTDNSPLHF. The DNA for the CDR3 is TGTGCCAGCAGGTGGACAGACAATTCACCCCTCCACTTT. The chain joins TRBV6-5 to TRBJ1-6; TRBD1 might be the D (6 bases). This CDR3 is built from 13 residues. CDR1 is MNHEY, CDR2 SVGAGI, per germline. Trimming removed 6 bases at V and 7 bases at J, with 10 bases between.

V usage is TRBV27 and J usage is TRBJ2-7, with a weak D call TRBD2 (5 bases). The CDR3 loop spans 13 amino acids. Between the trimmed V and J ends, which lost 1 base and 5 bases, there was a span of 9 bases. The germline V gene has CDR1 MNHEY and CDR2 SMNVEV (reference sequence). Here the CDR3 DNA reads TGTGCCAGCAGTTTATGGCTCGGGGACGAGCAGTACTTC. Translation: CASSLWLGDEQYF.

This clone was seen once. This sequence joins TRBV11-2 and TRBJ2-1; D ambiguous. This CDR3 region has 17 residues. Germline V CDR1 and CDR2: SGHAT, FQNNGV. V gave up 5 bases and J gave up 0 bases, with 17 bases separating them. This CDR3 reads CASSTHPRIISYNEQFF. For the CDR3, the DNA is TGTGCCAGCAGCACCCACCCGCGGATAATCTCCTACAATGAGCAGTTCTTC.

CDR3 in amino acids: CASSVDRDIEKLFF. The CDR3 DNA reads as TGTGCCAGTAGTGTGGACAGGGACATCGAAAAACTGTTTTTT. The gene calls are TRBV19 and TRBJ1-4; 8 nucleotides match TRBD1. The germline V gene encodes CDR1 LNHDA and CDR2 SQIVND (reference sequence). Trimming removed 5 bases from V and 8 bases from J; junction bases left unmatched: 7. The CDR3 is 14 amino acids. The full variable domain, rest sourced from reference TRBV19 and TRBJ1-4, is DGGITQSPKYLFRKEGQNVTLSCEQNLNHDAMYWYRQDPGQGLRLIYYSQIVNDFQKGDIAEGYSVSREKKESFPLTVTSAQKNPTAFYLCASSVDRDIEKLFFGSGTQLSVL.

This rearrangement joins TRBV27 to TRBJ2-3; 9 bases are shared with TRBD1. With 4 bases clipped from V and 0 bases from J, the junction kept 2 bases outside the gene matches. Germline CDR1 reads MNHEY; CDR2 reads SMNVEV (reference sequence). There are 15 residues in the CDR3. The CDR3 sequence: CASSYGTGSTDTQYF. CDR3 nucleotide sequence: TGTGCCAGCAGTTACGGGACAGGGAGCACAGATACGCAGTATTTT.

CDR3 residues: CASRVAGVTSTDTQYF. The CDR3 DNA is TGTGCCAGCAGAGTAGCGGGGGTCACTAGCACAGATACGCAGTATTTT. This chain connects TRBV27 to TRBJ2-3, with 9 bases that match TRBD2. The junction had 7 bases not matched to a gene; V was cut back by 6 bases and J by 0 bases. The V gene's germline CDR1 is MNHEY and CDR2 SMNVEV (reference sequence). The CDR3 length is 16 residues.

CDR3 loop: CASSQVGTSGTYEQYF. In nucleotides, the CDR3 is TGTGCCAGCAGCCAAGTCGGGACTAGCGGGACCTACGAGCAGTACTTC. V and J are TRBV3-1 (or the pseudogene TRBV3-2) and TRBJ2-7; 13 positions match TRBD2. Per germline, CDR1 LGHDT and CDR2 YNNKEL (reference sequence). CDR3 length: 16 amino acids. Unmatched junction bases numbered 2, after V lost 1 base and J lost 2 bases.

This clone appeared a few times. The chain couples TRBV7-9 to TRBJ2-3, with TRBD1 identical over 8 bases. J was trimmed by 5 bases and V by 3 bases; bases with no gene match: 7. This CDR3 has 15 amino acids. CDR1 and CDR2 (germline): SEHNR, FQNEAQ (reference sequence). CDR3 sequence: CASSFGQGEGDTQYF. In DNA, the CDR3 is TGTGCCAGCAGCTTCGGACAGGGTGAGGGAGATACGCAGTATTTT.

The chain has TRBV27 and TRBJ1-5; a possible D gene is TRBD1 (6 bases). V was clipped by 7 bases and J by 6 bases, with 22 bases between them. The length of the CDR3 is 16 residues. Per germline, CDR1 MNHEY and CDR2 SMNVEV (reference sequence). The CDR3 DNA reads as TGTGCCAGCAAGTCACGACGCAGGGGATTGCGTCAGCCCCAGCATTTT. It yields the protein CASKSRRRGLRQPQHF.

The chain employs TRBV7-9 and TRBJ1-2; a weak D match, TRBD1 (6 bases). Germline CDR1 reads SEHNR; CDR2 reads FQNEAQ (reference sequence). The CDR3 runs to 12 residues. Trimming cost V 5 bases and J 5 bases, with 9 bases left between them. CDR3 loop: CASSITGYGYTF. The CDR3 region has the DNA TGTGCCAGCAGCATAACAGGGTATGGCTACACCTTC.

This clone was found once. The V gene is TRBV11-2, the J gene TRBJ2-1, with TRBD2 matching over 7 bases. Per the germline V gene, CDR1 is SGHAT and CDR2 is FQNNGV. Trimming took 5 bases from V and 6 from J; bases not matched to a gene: 7. The CDR3 has 14 residues. This chain's CDR3 is CASSATSEPNEQFF. Written as DNA, the CDR3 is TGTGCCAGCAGCGCTACTAGCGAACCCAATGAGCAGTTCTTC.

The chain recombines TRBV6-5 with TRBJ1-6; 10 bases align to TRBD1. V lost 6 bases and J lost 8; bases outside the gene matches: 7. The V gene's germline CDR1 is MNHEY and CDR2 SVGAGI. The CDR3 has 15 residues. CDR3 loop: CASRKSGTGDSPLHF. CDR3 DNA sequence: TGTGCCAGCAGAAAATCCGGGACAGGGGATTCACCCCTCCACTTT.

The chain uses TRBV24-1 and TRBJ2-1; TRBD2 aligns across 9 bases. The CDR3 length is 17 residues. The V gene end was trimmed by 3 bases and the J gene end by 9 bases; junction bases not matched to a gene: 14. CDR1 KGHDR and CDR2 SFDVKD come from the germline V gene. In DNA form, the CDR3 reads TGTGCCACCAGTGATAGTTGGCTAGCGGGACCGCGGAGTGAGCAGTTCTTC. Its protein product is CATSDSWLAGPRSEQFF.

This chain uses TRBV28 with TRBJ1-6; a weak D match, TRBD1 (6 bases). Germline assignment: CDR1 MDHEN and CDR2 SYDVKM. CDR3 size: 14 residues. V lost 7 bases to trimming and J lost 4 bases, with 11 bases between them. The CDR3 nucleotides are TGTGCCAGCAAACGCAGGGGATATAATTCACCCCTCCACTTT. Amino acid sequence: CASKRRGYNSPLHF.

This clone showed up just once. The chain joins TRBV9 to TRBJ1-2; 7 bases fit TRBD1. Germline CDR1 reads SGDLS; CDR2 reads YYNGEE. After removal of 0 bases from V and 4 bases from J, the junction contained 3 bases not matched to a gene. CDR3 length: 14 amino acids. The CDR3 loop reads CASSVGQGGYGYTF. In DNA form, the CDR3 reads TGTGCCAGCAGCGTAGGACAGGGAGGCTATGGCTACACCTTC.

CDR3 nucleotide sequence: TGTGCCAGTAGTATGGGCGGGGGCGTCTACACTGAAGCTTTCTTT. This gives the protein CASSMGGGVYTEAFF. The chain employs TRBV19 and TRBJ1-1; D possibly corresponds to TRBD1 (6 bases). The germline V and J ends were trimmed by 3 bases and 3 bases, with 14 bases remaining between them. The CDR3 is 15 residues long. Germline CDR1 reads LNHDA; CDR2 reads SQIVND (reference sequence).

This clone appeared once. This chain uses TRBV5-4 with TRBJ2-5; a possible D gene is TRBD2 (6 bases). V dropped 4 bases and J dropped 2 bases, with 15 bases sitting between them. Per germline, CDR1 SGHNT and CDR2 YYREEE (reference sequence). The CDR3 is 15 amino acids. The chain's CDR3 is CASSPRGEAQETQYF. The CDR3 nucleotides are TGTGCCAGCAGCCCCCGAGGGGAGGCACAAGAGACCCAGTACTTC.